The 21 T cell receptor beta chains given below trace back to one sample, sequenced in a study of T cell changes during pregnancy in multiple sclerosis. Assay used: immunoSEQ multiplex PCR; TCRdb lists only in-frame clones, some missing. The data show 30,000 to 40,000 clones, more than 70% seen once. The source material was CD4+ T cells from peripheral blood mononuclear cells, sampled after pregnancy. All receptors derive from a female donor in good health, enrolled as a control in a pregnancy study.

The chain has TRBV27 and TRBJ1-1, with a weak D call TRBD1 (6 bases). The V gene lost 0 bases and the J gene lost 1 base, with 9 bases spanning the gap. This CDR3 contains 15 residues. CDR1 and CDR2 from the germline V gene are MNHEY and SMNVEV (reference sequence). CDR3 DNA sequence: TGTGCCAGCAGTTTATCGGACAGACCGAACACTGAAGCTTTCTTT. It codes for CASSLSDRPNTEAFF.

V and J are TRBV11-2 and TRBJ1-1, with no clear D. V shed 0 bases and J shed 1 base, with 9 bases lying between them. CDR1 and CDR2 from the germline V gene are SGHAT and FQNNGV. This CDR3 has 15 residues. This CDR3 is CASSLDKGGNTEAFF. The CDR3 DNA is TGTGCCAGCAGCTTAGATAAGGGAGGGAACACTGAAGCTTTCTTT.

This chain connects TRBV27 to TRBJ1-6; no firm D call. Germline V gene data show CDR1 as MNHEY and CDR2 as SMNVEV (reference sequence). V dropped 9 bases and J dropped 0 bases, with 6 bases sitting between them. The CDR3 loop spans 13 amino acids. The CDR3 loop is CASRSSYNSPLHF. The CDR3 DNA sequence: TGTGCCAGTCGGAGCTCCTATAATTCACCCCTCCACTTT.

This clone was seen a few times. The CDR3 reads CASSYNAQGAYEQYF. CDR3 DNA: TGTGCCAGCAGCTACAACGCGCAGGGGGCCTACGAGCAGTACTTC. The genes are TRBV7-8 and TRBJ2-7; TRBD1 matches 7 bases. The germline CDR1 and CDR2 sequences are SGHVS and FQNEAQ. The CDR3 runs 15 residues. V was clipped by 4 bases and J by 2 bases; unmatched bases: 8.

The sample holds one count of this clone. The rearrangement uses TRBV5-1 and TRBJ1-1; TRBD1 matches at 8 bases. With 5 bases clipped from V and 8 bases from J, the junction kept 11 bases outside the gene matches. This CDR3 region has 14 residues. Germline V gives CDR1 SGHRS, CDR2 YFSETQ. The CDR3 is CASSLAASGGEAFF. The DNA for the CDR3 is TGCGCCAGCAGTCTCGCGGCCTCAGGGGGCGAAGCTTTCTTT.

The V gene is TRBV6-5, the J gene TRBJ1-2, with D hard to call. Trimming removed 4 bases from V and 8 bases from J, with 8 bases in between. The CDR3 extends over 11 amino acids. The V gene's germline CDR1 is MNHEY and CDR2 SVGAGI. The CDR3 nucleotides are TGTGCCAGCAGTTCGGTGAGCGGCTACACCTTC. Translated: CASSSVSGYTF.

The chain joins TRBV4-2 to TRBJ1-4; D possibly corresponds to TRBD1 (6 bases). The germline CDR1 and CDR2 sequences are LGHNA and YNFKEQ. V was pared by 0 bases and J by 7 bases, with 21 bases between. This CDR3 spans 18 amino acids. The CDR3 nucleotides are TGTGCCAGCAGCCAAGATGTACAGGGCACCACTAGGAGTGAAAAACTGTTTTTT. Its protein product is CASSQDVQGTTRSEKLFF.

This chain joins TRBV5-1 and TRBJ1-6; TRBD1 might be the D (6 bases). The CDR3 covers 16 residues. The V end was cut by 0 bases, the J end by 10 bases, with 17 bases between. CDR1 SGHRS and CDR2 YFSETQ come from the germline V gene. The CDR3 sequence is CASSLGQATSRSPLHF. DNA of the CDR3: TGCGCCAGCAGCTTGGGACAGGCAACCTCCCGCTCACCCCTCCACTTT.

The chain joins TRBV19 to TRBJ2-2; 9 nucleotides line up with TRBD2. Germline trimming cut 4 bases from V and 5 bases from J; bases unmatched to any gene: 5. The germline gives CDR1 LNHDA, CDR2 SQIVND (reference sequence). CDR3 length: 15 amino acids. The CDR3 DNA follows: TGTGCCAGTAGTAAGACTAGCGGAGTGACCGGGGAGCTGTTTTTT. Translated, it gives CASSKTSGVTGELFF. Using reference TRBV19 and TRBJ2-2 for the parts outside the CDR3, the full variable domain is DGGITQSPKYLFRKEGQNVTLSCEQNLNHDAMYWYRQDPGQGLRLIYYSQIVNDFQKGDIAEGYSVSREKKESFPLTVTSAQKNPTAFYLCASSKTSGVTGELFFGEGSRLTVL.

The chain uses TRBV7-3 and TRBJ2-6, with a tentative D call TRBD2 (5 bases). Trimming removed 5 bases from V and 2 bases from J, with 16 bases in between. Germline V gene sequence: CDR1 SGHTA, CDR2 FQGTGA. The CDR3 runs 17 residues. In DNA form, the CDR3 reads TGTGCCAGCAGCCCCGTCGCGGGCGCGACTGGGGCCAACGTCCTGACTTTC. This gives the protein CASSPVAGATGANVLTF.

J is TRBJ2-1 and V is TRBV29-1; 10 bases are a match to TRBD2. From germline, CDR1 is SQVTM and CDR2 ANQGSEA. The CDR3 runs 16 residues. V trimming: 1 base; J trimming: 8 bases; junction bases outside the gene matches: 11. The DNA of the CDR3 is TGCAGCGTTGAAGGCCCTGGGAGCGGGGGGGCCGATGAGCAGTTCTTC. Its protein is CSVEGPGSGGADEQFF.

This chain uses TRBV7-2 with TRBJ1-4, with 9 bases lining up with TRBD1. The V and J ends lost 3 bases and 7 bases, in that order; junction bases with no gene match: 3. There are 14 residues in the CDR3. The germline V gene encodes CDR1 SGHTA and CDR2 FQGNSA. CDR3 DNA sequence: TGTGCCAGCAGCTTGGGACAGGGTGTTGAAAAACTGTTTTTT. Amino acid sequence: CASSLGQGVEKLFF.

In this sample, this clone turned up once. The rearrangement uses TRBV6-5 and TRBJ2-1, with 10 positions matching TRBD2. J lost 9 bases, V lost 6 bases, and 8 bases had no gene match. The CDR3 sequence is 14 residues long. Germline V gene data show CDR1 as MNHEY and CDR2 as SVGAGI. CDR3 residues: CASSLSGGASEQFF. CDR3 DNA: TGTGCCAGCAGCCTGAGCGGGGGGGCATCTGAGCAGTTCTTC.

This sequence joins TRBV4-1 and TRBJ1-2, with D unclear. Trimming removed 3 bases at V and 6 bases at J, with 14 bases between. The CDR3 has 14 amino acids. Germline lookup yields CDR1 MGHRA and CDR2 YSYEKL. The CDR3 sequence: CASSQPEFPDGYTF. In nucleotides, the CDR3 is TGCGCCAGCAGCCAGCCGGAGTTCCCCGATGGCTACACCTTC.

The rearrangement links TRBV21-1 to TRBJ1-2. TRBV21-1 is given as a pseudogene. This CDR3 has 17 amino acids. The CDR3 reads CASSKALCPPRGGGYTF. As DNA, the CDR3 is TGTGCCAGCAGCAAAGCGCTTTGCCCCCCTCGGGGGGGTGGCTACACCTTC.

V gene TRBV4-3 combines with J gene TRBJ1-2; D is uncertain. The V gene lost 0 bases and the J gene lost 5 bases, with 16 bases spanning the gap. The length of the CDR3 is 16 residues. CDR1 is LGHNA and CDR2 is YSLEER in the germline V gene. CDR3 amino acids: CASSQDEAGGRYGYTF. The CDR3 bases are TGCGCCAGCAGCCAAGATGAAGCGGGTGGAAGGTATGGCTACACCTTC.

In its sample, this clone was seen a few times. V and J are TRBV5-1 and TRBJ1-2; D ambiguous. The length of the CDR3 is 13 residues. The V gene's germline CDR1 is SGHRS and CDR2 YFSETQ. V shed 3 bases and J shed 6 bases, with 12 bases lying between them. The CDR3 DNA follows: TGCGCCAGCAGCTCCGACTTCGCCAATGGCTACACCTTC. Amino acids: CASSSDFANGYTF.

The genes are TRBV5-1 and TRBJ1-6; tentative D call: TRBD1 (5 bases). Looked up from germline, CDR1 is SGHRS and CDR2 is YFSETQ. V lost 0 bases to trimming and J lost 0 bases, with 10 bases between them. CDR3 length equals 17 residues. The chain's CDR3 is CASSLEQVSSYNSPLHF. For the CDR3, the DNA is TGCGCCAGCAGCTTGGAACAGGTCAGCTCCTATAATTCACCCCTCCACTTT. Filled out from reference TRBV5-1 and TRBJ1-6, the complete variable domain reads KAGVTQTPRYLIKTRGQQVTLSCSPISGHRSVSWYQQTPGQGLQFLFEYFSETQRNKGNFPGRFSGRQFSNSRSEMNVSTLELGDSALYLCASSLEQVSSYNSPLHFGNGTRLTVT.

The CDR3: CASSSNPTALTYEQYF. The CDR3 nucleotides are TGCGCCAGCAGCTCGAACCCGACAGCTCTAACCTACGAGCAGTACTTC. V is TRBV5-1 and J is TRBJ2-7; maybe TRBD1 (5 bases). Per the germline V gene, CDR1 is SGHRS and CDR2 is YFSETQ. This CDR3 spans 16 amino acids. Trimming shortened V by 3 bases and J by 2 bases, and 18 bases separated the two germline ends.

The chain has TRBV11-1 and TRBJ1-4; D is possibly TRBD1 (6 bases). Germline-derived CDR1 and CDR2 are SGHAT and FQDESV (reference sequence). V was clipped by 5 bases and J by 3 bases, with 10 bases between them. The CDR3 extends over 14 amino acids. CDR3 in DNA: TGTGCCAGCAGCAGGACAGCGTCTAATGAAAAACTGTTTTTT. The encoded protein is CASSRTASNEKLFF. Filled out from reference TRBV11-1 and TRBJ1-4, the complete variable domain reads EAEVAQSPRYKITEKSQAVAFWCDPISGHATLYWYRQILGQGPELLVQFQDESVVDDSQLPKDRFSAERLKGVDSTLKIQPAELGDSAMYLCASSRTASNEKLFFGSGTQLSVL.

The chain combines TRBV5-4 with TRBJ1-4; D possibly corresponds to TRBD1 (6 bases). The CDR3 length is 16 residues. Germline values: CDR1 SGHNT, CDR2 YYREEE (reference sequence). The germline V and J ends were trimmed by 0 bases and 4 bases, with 13 bases remaining between them. The DNA for the CDR3 is TGTGCCAGCAGCTTGGAAGGGGCAGGGGTTAATGAAAAACTGTTTTTT. It codes for CASSLEGAGVNEKLFF.